The TCR beta chain described here comes from a study of T cell repertoires in cytomegalovirus infection. Study-level background: Public TCR beta signatures provided an indication of both CMV infection and a matching HLA type.

Comments on this clonotype: Its antigen is unidentified.

TCRdb re-derived calls from the reads in MiXCR, one entry per CDR3 protein. The repertoire holds hundreds of thousands of distinct CDR3 sequences, with roughly a third as singletons. The ends lost 5 bases at V and 9 bases at J; junction bases unmatched: 7. Looked up from germline, CDR1 is PRHDT and CDR2 is FYEKMQ (reference sequence). The CDR3 loop spans 15 amino acids. This sequence was found in a human donor in good health (CMV status not recorded). Some clones in this sample may be carry-over from other donors' samples. J is TRBJ2-1 and V is TRBV13; the match to TRBD2 covers 13 bases. The sequencing here drew on cultured PBMCs, taken from culture after CMV antigen stimulation. CDR3 region: CASSQTSGRVGEQFF. DNA for the CDR3: TGTGCCAGCAGCCAAACTAGCGGGAGGGTAGGTGAGCAGTTCTTC.